These 13 T cell receptor beta chains originate from one sample sequenced in a study of T-cell memory formation after mild COVID-19. One entry per CDR3 protein results from TCRdb running MiXCR on the 5' RACE reads. The data show about 620,000 distinct CDR3 sequences, with roughly 18% seen just once and around 13% held by the top ten. The sequenced sample consisted of PBMCs or a T cell subset sorted from them (not recorded which). The source of these receptors is an adult woman who had mild COVID-19 (a few samples of this study predate the infection). Cell type and time point are not known.

This clonotype was picked up a small number of times. The chain couples TRBV7-9 to TRBJ2-7, with 8 positions matching TRBD2. The germline CDR1 and CDR2 sequences are SEHNR and FQNEAQ (reference sequence). V was clipped by 10 bases and J by 4 bases; unmatched bases: 18. The CDR3 consists of 16 residues. The CDR3 region is CATSTGELAAKYEQYF. The CDR3 DNA reads TGTGCCACCAGTACCGGAGAACTAGCGGCAAAGTACGAGCAGTACTTC.

This clonotype was observed at least ten times. This CDR3 is CASSFPPGQGTYEQYF. CDR3 bases: TGTGCCAGCAGTTTCCCCCCCGGACAGGGGACCTACGAGCAGTACTTC. This chain connects TRBV6-6 to TRBJ2-7; 9 nucleotides line up with TRBD1. The CDR3 runs to 16 residues. Germline V gene lookup returns CDR1 MNHNY and CDR2 SVGAGI (reference sequence). Germline trimming cut 4 bases from V and 2 bases from J; bases unmatched to any gene: 9.

This clonotype was recorded a few times. The chain has TRBV4-2 and TRBJ2-1; D possibly corresponds to TRBD2 (6 bases). Germline V gene sequence: CDR1 LGHNA, CDR2 YNFKEQ. V was shortened by 0 bases and J by 6 bases, with 12 bases between the two germline ends. There are 15 residues in the CDR3. CDR3 amino acids: CASSQEGTGLNEQFF. The DNA of the CDR3 is TGTGCCAGCAGCCAAGAAGGGACGGGACTCAATGAGCAGTTCTTC.

This clonotype showed up just a few times. The rearrangement links TRBV5-5 to TRBJ1-5; D uncertain. Germline V gene data show CDR1 as SGHKS and CDR2 as YYEKEE (reference sequence). The ends were cut back, 3 bases at V and 4 bases at J, with 11 bases in the middle. The CDR3 loop spans 14 amino acids. Written as DNA, the CDR3 is TGTGCCAGCAGCTGGGGTGACACTAATCAGCCCCAGCATTTT. Amino acid sequence: CASSWGDTNQPQHF. The complete variable domain, with remaining parts taken from reference TRBV5-5 and TRBJ1-5, reads DAGVTQSPTHLIKTRGQQVTLRCSPISGHKSVSWYQQVLGQGPQFIFQYYEKEERGRGNFPDRFSARQFPNYSSELNVNALLLGDSALYLCASSWGDTNQPQHFGDGTRLSIL.

This clonotype appeared a few times. CDR3 nucleotide sequence: TGTGCCAGCGAAATCCGGGACAGGGTAGCTAACTATGGCTACACCTTC. Protein product: CASEIRDRVANYGYTF. V is TRBV12-3 or TRBV12-4 and J is TRBJ1-2; 9 bases line up with TRBD1. The V segment lost 8 bases and the J segment 0 bases; nucleotides outside the gene matches: 10. There are 16 residues in the CDR3.

The rearrangement joins TRBV12-3 or TRBV12-4 to TRBJ2-2; 7 bases fit TRBD1. The CDR3 is made up of 15 amino acids. The V and J ends lost 7 bases and 1 base, in that order; junction bases with no gene match: 6. The CDR3 region is CASNTGTENTGELFF. In nucleotides, the CDR3 is TGTGCCAGCAACACCGGGACAGAGAACACCGGGGAGCTGTTTTTT.

J is TRBJ1-2 and V is TRBV30; no reliable D call. Germline loops: CDR1 GTSNPN, CDR2 SVGIG (reference sequence). Trimming took off 1 base at V and 4 bases at J, with 7 bases between the two ends. The CDR3 covers 12 residues. The CDR3 loop reads CAWSEGGYGYTF. The CDR3 DNA reads TGTGCCTGGAGTGAGGGTGGCTATGGCTACACCTTC.

J is TRBJ1-1 and V is TRBV5-1; possibly TRBD1 for D (5 bases). Trimming removed 1 base at V and 1 base at J, with 11 bases between. Germline CDR1 is SGHRS and CDR2 is YFSETQ. This CDR3 comprises 15 residues. CDR3 nucleotide sequence: TGCGCCAGCAGCTTGTTTAGGGGCCCGAACACTGAAGCTTTCTTT. Its protein product is CASSLFRGPNTEAFF.

The chain carries TRBV29-1 and TRBJ1-5; 7 bases line up with TRBD1. V was clipped by 2 bases and J by 2 bases; unmatched bases: 3. The CDR3 is made up of 14 amino acids. Germline loops: CDR1 SQVTM, CDR2 ANQGSEA. CDR3 region: CSVETGVGNQPQHF. CDR3 sequence (DNA): TGCAGCGTTGAAACAGGGGTAGGCAATCAGCCCCAGCATTTT.

The table lists this clonotype with a few counts. The chain is built from TRBV5-4 and TRBJ2-2; 11 positions agree with TRBD2. The J segment lost 6 bases and the V segment lost 0 bases, leaving 4 bases of the junction unmatched. CDR1 SGHNT and CDR2 YYREEE come from the germline V gene (reference sequence). This CDR3 has 16 amino acids. CDR3 nucleotide sequence: TGTGCCAGCAGCTTGGCTGGTAGCGGGGGGGCCGGGGAGCTGTTTTTT. Protein product: CASSLAGSGGAGELFF.

This chain joins TRBV6-5 and TRBJ1-1, with 7 bases matching TRBD1. The CDR3 sequence is 15 residues long. From germline, CDR1 is MNHEY and CDR2 SVGAGI. The V segment lost 5 bases and the J segment 5 bases; nucleotides outside the gene matches: 11. The CDR3, as DNA: TGTGCCAGCAGTAGTTTGAGGGGGCGGGAGACTGAAGCTTTCTTT. It encodes CASSSLRGRETEAFF.

The table lists this clonotype with many counts. The chain combines TRBV7-9 with TRBJ1-2; D is unclear. The germline CDR1 and CDR2 sequences are SEHNR and FQNEAQ (reference sequence). V lost 5 bases and J 6 bases, leaving 13 bases between the germline ends. This CDR3 has 13 residues. The CDR3 sequence is CASSGAGSHGYTF. The DNA for the CDR3 is TGTGCCAGCAGCGGCGCCGGGTCTCATGGCTACACCTTC. Based on the CDR3 plus reference TRBV7-9 and TRBJ1-2, the full variable domain is DTGVSQNPRHKITKRGQNVTFRCDPISEHNRLYWYRQTLGQGPEFLTYFQNEAQLEKSRLLSDRFSAERPKGSFSTLEIQRTEQGDSAMYLCASSGAGSHGYTFGSGTRLTVV.

V usage is TRBV20-1 and J usage is TRBJ1-3; the match to TRBD1 covers 8 bases. Germline CDR1 and CDR2: DFQATT and SNEGSKA (reference sequence). The CDR3 length is 15 residues. The V gene end was trimmed by 2 bases and the J gene end by 4 bases; junction bases not matched to a gene: 7. CDR3 sequence reads: CSARSDRGLGNTIYF. The CDR3 DNA follows: TGCAGTGCTAGATCTGACAGGGGTTTGGGAAACACCATATATTTT.